The TCR beta chain under discussion was sequenced for a study of T-cell memory formation after mild COVID-19. The CDR3 is 14 amino acids. The J segment lost 6 bases and the V segment lost 3 bases, leaving 5 bases of the junction unmatched. Germline CDR1 MNHEY, CDR2 SMNVEV (reference sequence). Constant-segment primers and 5'RACE yielded cDNA libraries for TCR alpha and TCR beta, each carrying sample barcodes and UMIs. TCRdb reprocessed the 5' RACE reads with MiXCR, giving one entry per CDR3 protein. The sample contains about 400,000 distinct CDR3 sequences, 23% of which appear only once. General study points: There was a balanced CD4/CD8 profile in clones contracting day 15 to 85, and later expanders leaned CD4+. Contracting CD8+ clones were enriched in EMRA, CD4+ mainly in CM and EM.

A remark on this clonotype: The antigen remains undetermined.

The rearrangement links TRBV27 to TRBJ1-1; 9 bases agree with TRBD1. The sequence came from an adult woman who had mild COVID-19 (a few samples of this study predate the infection). Cell type and time point are not known. The sequenced material came from PBMCs or a T cell subset sorted from them (not recorded which). The CDR3: CASSLGQGGAEAFF. The CDR3 DNA is TGTGCCAGCAGTTTGGGACAGGGTGGGGCTGAAGCTTTCTTT.